Presented here are 20 T cell receptor beta chains from one specimen sequenced in a study of cytomegalovirus exposure and HLA in healthy donors. PCR involved 60 Vbeta and 13 Jbeta primers. The table came from immunoSEQ multiplex PCR; TCRdb's copy has only in-frame clones and leaves some out. The data contain more than 95,000 clones, approximately 84% of them singletons. The specimen was PBMCs. The receptors shown here come from a man aged 18 to 29 in good health and CMV-seropositive.

The chain couples TRBV7-6 to TRBJ1-6; D remains ambiguous. CDR3 size: 14 residues. Germline assignment: CDR1 SGHVS and CDR2 FNYEAQ. V was trimmed by 4 bases and J by 4 bases, leaving 8 bases between them. This chain's CDR3 is CASSSSRYNSPLHF. The CDR3 DNA reads TGTGCCAGCAGCTCCTCTCGGTATAATTCACCCCTCCACTTT.

V is TRBV27 and J is TRBJ2-5; TRBD2 matches 9 bases. The J call is doubtful: the DNA matches TRBJ2-7 better. From germline, CDR1 is MNHEY and CDR2 SMNVEV (reference sequence). The CDR3 covers 15 residues. Written as DNA, the CDR3 is TGTGCCAGCAGCTTGCGGGGGGGCATCTCCTACGAGCAGTACTTC. This codes for CASSLRGGISYEQYF.

This chain uses TRBV4-3 with TRBJ1-2; D call uncertain. V shed 3 bases and J shed 0 bases, with 11 bases lying between them. The CDR3 extends over 15 amino acids. From germline, CDR1 is LGHNA and CDR2 YSLEER. CDR3 loop: CASSQIRTANYGYTF. The CDR3 coding sequence is TGCGCCAGCAGCCAGATTAGAACAGCTAACTATGGCTACACCTTC.

V gene TRBV7-2 combines with J gene TRBJ2-5; no definite D call. The CDR3 length is 14 residues. Germline-derived CDR1 and CDR2 are SGHTA and FQGNSA. The ends were cut back, 1 base at V and 2 bases at J, with 8 bases in the middle. The CDR3 sequence is CASSLVHGQETQYF. For the CDR3, the DNA is TGTGCCAGCAGCTTAGTGCACGGGCAAGAGACCCAGTACTTC.

The genes are TRBV7-8 and TRBJ2-7; D ambiguous. Germline CDR1 is SGHVS and CDR2 is FQNEAQ. The CDR3 runs to 12 residues. V lost 4 bases, J lost 4 bases, and 8 bases lay in between. Here the CDR3 reads CASSSSDYEQYF. The DNA for the CDR3 is TGTGCCAGCAGCTCTAGTGATTACGAGCAGTACTTC.

This clone showed up just once. The rearrangement joins TRBV27 to TRBJ2-5, with 10 bases aligning to TRBD2. The germline V gene encodes CDR1 MNHEY and CDR2 SMNVEV (reference sequence). This CDR3 is built from 15 residues. The V gene end was trimmed by 3 bases and the J gene end by 4 bases; junction bases not matched to a gene: 5. The CDR3 DNA is TGTGCCAGCAGTTTTTTCTCTAGCGGGAGAGAGACCCAGTACTTC. This encodes CASSFFSSGRETQYF.

The V and J genes are TRBV7-8 and TRBJ1-5; 7 nucleotides match TRBD1. Trimming took 5 bases from V and 4 from J; bases not matched to a gene: 5. CDR3 size: 14 residues. CDR1 is SGHVS and CDR2 is FQNEAQ in the germline V gene. The CDR3 coding sequence is TGTGCCAGCAGCCCTGACAGGGCGAATCAGCCCCAGCATTTT. Translating it yields CASSPDRANQPQHF.

The V gene is TRBV15, the J gene TRBJ1-2; no definite D call. Trimming removed 1 base from V and 8 bases from J, with 11 bases in between. In germline, CDR1 is LNHNV, CDR2 YYDKDF (reference sequence). This CDR3 spans 13 amino acids. CDR3 DNA sequence: TGTGCCACCAGCAGAGGGCGGGGTCAGGGCTACACCTTC. Translation: CATSRGRGQGYTF.

V and J are TRBV6-1 and TRBJ2-5, with 7 bases that match TRBD2. Gene TRBJ2-7 matches the end of the DNA better, so the J call may be wrong. The CDR3 length is 13 residues. The V gene's germline CDR1 is MNHNS and CDR2 SASEGT. The CDR3 nucleotides read TGTGCCAGCGGCCGGCCTAGCGGATACGAGCAGTACTTC. This codes for CASGRPSGYEQYF.

The rearrangement uses TRBV5-4 and TRBJ2-5, with 8 bases fitting TRBD1. The J call may be mistaken, given a closer DNA end match to TRBJ2-7. This CDR3 comprises 17 residues. Germline-derived CDR1 and CDR2 are SGHNT and YYREEE (reference sequence). The CDR3 DNA reads as TGTGCCAGCAGCTCCCCCTTCGGCGGGACAGGCACCTACGAGCAGTACTTC. Protein product: CASSSPFGGTGTYEQYF.

This chain's CDR3 is CASVGEGRLNTEAFF. The CDR3 bases are TGTGCCAGCGTAGGCGAGGGCCGGTTGAACACTGAAGCTTTCTTT. This sequence joins TRBV2 and TRBJ1-1; D gene uncertain. Germline CDR1 and CDR2: SNHLY and FYNNEI. This CDR3 region has 15 residues. V was shortened by 8 bases and J by 0 bases, with 16 bases between the two germline ends.

This clone was detected a few times. The rearrangement uses TRBV10-3 and TRBJ1-5; the D gene is possibly TRBD1 (5 bases). V was pared by 3 bases and J by 5 bases, with 14 bases between. The germline V gene encodes CDR1 ENHRY and CDR2 SYGVKD. This CDR3 has 15 amino acids. CDR3 sequence (DNA): TGTGCCATCAGTGAAAGTGGGGGGACCCATCAGCCCCAGCATTTT. Encoded protein: CAISESGGTHQPQHF.

This chain uses TRBV7-9 with TRBJ1-4, with 7 bases matching TRBD1. CDR3 length: 16 residues. Germline assignment: CDR1 SEHNR and CDR2 FQNEAQ (reference sequence). V lost 1 base to trimming and J lost 5 bases; unmatched junction nucleotides: 7. The CDR3: CASSLVAIGGNEKLFF. DNA of the CDR3: TGTGCCAGCAGCTTAGTCGCGATAGGGGGCAATGAAAAACTGTTTTTT.

This clone appeared a few times. The sample has other DNA sequences that encode this CDR3 too. The genes are TRBV5-6 and TRBJ1-4, with D maybe TRBD1 (6 bases). The germline V and J ends were trimmed by 0 bases and 3 bases, with 9 bases remaining between them. The CDR3 contains 15 residues. Germline CDR1 is SGHDT and CDR2 is YYEEEE. The CDR3 DNA sequence: TGTGCCAGCAGCTTGGGGGGACACTCTAATGAAAAACTGTTTTTT. It encodes CASSLGGHSNEKLFF. Together with reference TRBV5-6 and TRBJ1-4, the CDR3 gives the full variable domain: DAGVTQSPTHLIKTRGQQVTLRCSPKSGHDTVSWYQQALGQGPQFIFQYYEEEERQRGNFPDRFSGHQFPNYSSELNVNALLLGDSALYLCASSLGGHSNEKLFFGSGTQLSVL.

The rearrangement links TRBV5-4 to TRBJ2-3; 12 bases are a match to TRBD2. The V gene's germline CDR1 is SGHNT and CDR2 YYREEE (reference sequence). This CDR3 spans 15 amino acids. Trimming removed 3 bases from V and 7 bases from J; junction bases left unmatched: 6. CDR3 sequence reads: CASSSKTSGSYTQYF. CDR3 bases: TGTGCCAGCAGCTCCAAGACTAGCGGGAGTTATACGCAGTATTTT.

This chain joins TRBV7-8 and TRBJ1-1; no firm D call. Trimming took 1 base from V and 2 from J, leaving 11 bases between them. From germline, CDR1 is SGHVS and CDR2 FQNEAQ. The CDR3 covers 15 residues. The CDR3 here is CASSLGAVGNTEAFF. CDR3 nucleotides: TGTGCCAGCAGCTTAGGGGCAGTAGGAAACACTGAAGCTTTCTTT.

In DNA, the CDR3 is TGTGCCAGCAGTTTACCGGGGTGGGAGACTGAAGCTTTCTTT. This translates into CASSLPGWETEAFF. The chain joins TRBV28 to TRBJ1-1; D is uncertain. Looked up from germline, CDR1 is MDHEN and CDR2 is SYDVKM. The germline V and J ends were trimmed by 2 bases and 5 bases, with 12 bases remaining between them. The CDR3 extends over 14 amino acids.

Worth noting for this clone: The same CDR3 is also encoded by other DNA sequences in this sample. The V and J genes are TRBV10-3 and TRBJ2-3; TRBD1 might be the D (5 bases). Deletions cut 6 bases from V and 3 bases from J, with 7 bases between. The CDR3 is 12 amino acids. Germline V gene data show CDR1 as ENHRY and CDR2 as SYGVKD. CDR3 sequence reads: CAIRQGTDTQYF. For the CDR3, the DNA is TGTGCCATCAGGCAGGGTACAGATACGCAGTATTTT.

This chain connects TRBV5-1 to TRBJ2-2; tentatively, D is TRBD2 (5 bases). There are 16 residues in the CDR3. Germline V gene lookup returns CDR1 SGHRS and CDR2 YFSETQ. V dropped 1 base and J dropped 0 bases, with 10 bases sitting between them. This chain's CDR3 is CASSLKRPANTGELFF. The CDR3 region has the DNA TGCGCCAGCAGCTTGAAGCGGCCAGCGAACACCGGGGAGCTGTTTTTT.

The chain has TRBV6-6 and TRBJ1-1, with D possibly being TRBD1 (6 bases). Germline CDR1 is MNHNY and CDR2 is SVGAGI (reference sequence). V was pared by 6 bases and J by 4 bases, with 12 bases between. The CDR3 spans 13 residues. The CDR3 sequence: CASSRGATTEAFF. The CDR3 DNA sequence: TGTGCCAGCAGCCGGGGGGCGACCACTGAAGCTTTCTTT.